What follows are 18 T cell receptor beta chains derived from one specimen sequenced in a study of blood T cells in healthy people across ages. A second roughly 7 to 12 cycle PCR used barcoded and J-beta primers. TCRdb itself ran the 5' RACE reads through MiXCR, one entry per CDR3 protein. The sample shows roughly 860,000 distinct CDR3 sequences, around 62% of them seen only once. Sequencing was carried out using blood. The receptors were sampled from a man aged 30 to 39 in good health.

This clonotype appeared a few times. The genes are TRBV20-1 and TRBJ2-5; D is uncertain. The end of the DNA fits TRBJ2-7 better, so the J call may be wrong. Germline V gene data show CDR1 as DFQATT and CDR2 as SNEGSKA (reference sequence). The CDR3 consists of 11 residues. CDR3 bases: TGCAGTGCCCTAACGTACGGCGAGCAGTACTTC. This codes for CSALTYGEQYF.

The rearrangement uses TRBV28 and TRBJ2-2; TRBD2 might be the D (5 bases). CDR3 length: 17 residues. The V and J ends lost 2 bases and 0 bases respectively, with 13 bases between them. CDR1 and CDR2 from the germline V gene are MDHEN and SYDVKM. The CDR3 region is CASSLSLAASNTGELFF. The CDR3 DNA is TGTGCCAGCAGTTTAAGCCTAGCAGCGTCGAACACCGGGGAGCTGTTTTTT.

The chain has TRBV28 and TRBJ2-7, with a tentative D call TRBD2 (6 bases). Judging by the DNA end, TRBJ2-5 fits better; the J call may be wrong. Germline CDR1 and CDR2: MDHEN and SYDVKM. The CDR3 consists of 16 residues. CDR3 in amino acids: CASSSLSDGGMETQYF. CDR3 sequence (DNA): TGTGCCAGCAGTTCCCTCTCCGACGGGGGTATGGAGACCCAGTACTTC.

CDR3 amino acids: CASSTLRRQGASYEQYF. CDR3 nucleotides: TGTGCCAGCAGCACATTACGTCGACAGGGGGCTTCCTACGAGCAGTACTTC. The chain couples TRBV28 to TRBJ2-7, with 10 positions matching TRBD1. The CDR3 covers 17 residues. Germline-derived CDR1 and CDR2 are MDHEN and SYDVKM. With 6 bases clipped from V and 1 base from J, the junction kept 12 bases outside the gene matches.

This clonotype came up a few times. V and J are TRBV20-1 and TRBJ2-5; D may be TRBD1 or TRBD2 (6 bases each). Germline lookup yields CDR1 DFQATT and CDR2 SNEGSKA (reference sequence). V lost 4 bases and J 1 base, leaving 10 bases between the germline ends. The CDR3 covers 13 residues. CDR3: CSAKGGSQETQYF. The CDR3, as DNA: TGCAGTGCTAAGGGGGGAAGCCAAGAGACCCAGTACTTC.

The table lists this clonotype with a few counts. This rearrangement joins TRBV12-3 or TRBV12-4 to TRBJ2-5; maybe TRBD1 (8 bases). This CDR3 is 15 amino acids long. Trimming took 7 bases from V and 2 from J, leaving 17 bases between them. CDR3 DNA: TGTGCCAGCACAGACAGGGGAGGGGGACAAGAGACCCAGTACTTC. This codes for CASTDRGGGQETQYF.

The J gene is TRBJ2-7, the V gene TRBV6-5; D gene unclear. The CDR3 spans 15 residues. V was pared by 2 bases and J by 0 bases, with 11 bases between. Looked up from germline, CDR1 is MNHEY and CDR2 is SVGAGI. This CDR3 reads CASSYGGGFSYEQYF. CDR3 coding DNA: TGTGCCAGCAGTTACGGCGGTGGATTCTCCTACGAGCAGTACTTC.

The genes are TRBV12-3 or TRBV12-4 and TRBJ1-2; unclear D gene. CDR3 length: 16 amino acids. V lost 2 bases and J 7 bases, leaving 20 bases between the germline ends. The CDR3 loop is CASSLTASPILLGYTF. The DNA for the CDR3 is TGTGCCAGCAGTTTAACGGCCAGCCCAATCCTCCTTGGCTACACCTTC.

This clonotype was detected once. The gene calls are TRBV6-1 and TRBJ2-5, with 8 bases that match TRBD2. The germline V gene encodes CDR1 MNHNS and CDR2 SASEGT. The CDR3 covers 16 residues. V was clipped by 0 bases and J by 11 bases; unmatched bases: 14. CDR3 DNA sequence: TGTGCCAGCAGTGAAGCCGTAGCGGGGCCCTACAATGAGCAGTACTTC. This encodes CASSEAVAGPYNEQYF.

The chain has TRBV9 and TRBJ2-4; possible D gene TRBD1, 5 bases. The DNA end is more similar to TRBJ2-7, so the J call may be wrong. CDR1 and CDR2 from the germline V gene are SGDLS and YYNGEE. The CDR3 extends over 15 amino acids. The DNA for the CDR3 is TGTGCCAGCAGCGTTAGTGGGCAGGGCGTCTACGAGCAGTACTTC. Its translation is CASSVSGQGVYEQYF.

The genes are TRBV5-6 and TRBJ1-2; 8 nucleotides agree with TRBD1. Germline V gene lookup returns CDR1 SGHDT and CDR2 YYEEEE. CDR3 length: 14 amino acids. Unmatched junction bases numbered 5, after V lost 3 bases and J lost 4 bases. The CDR3 sequence is CASSYRDRIYGYTF. DNA for the CDR3: TGTGCCAGCAGCTATCGGGACAGGATCTATGGCTACACCTTC. Complete variable domain (other parts from reference TRBV5-6 and TRBJ1-2): DAGVTQSPTHLIKTRGQQVTLRCSPKSGHDTVSWYQQALGQGPQFIFQYYEEEERQRGNFPDRFSGHQFPNYSSELNVNALLLGDSALYLCASSYRDRIYGYTFGSGTRLTVV.

The chain couples TRBV2 to TRBJ2-1; D is perhaps TRBD1 (6 bases). The CDR3 extends over 14 amino acids. Germline V gives CDR1 SNHLY, CDR2 FYNNEI. Between the trimmed V and J ends, which lost 4 bases and 9 bases, there was a span of 16 bases. The CDR3 DNA reads as TGTGCCAGCAGTGTCAGGGGACCCCCCCTTGAGCAGTTCTTC. This gives the protein CASSVRGPPLEQFF.

Only a few counts were recorded for this clonotype. This sequence joins TRBV4-2 and TRBJ1-2; no clear D gene. The CDR3 is 14 residues long. Germline-derived CDR1 and CDR2 are LGHNA and YNFKEQ. The V gene lost 0 bases and the J gene lost 4 bases, with 9 bases spanning the gap. CDR3 bases: TGTGCCAGCAGCCAAGAGACCGCGCGCTATGGCTACACCTTC. Its protein product is CASSQETARYGYTF.

This clonotype came up a few times. The V and J genes are TRBV28 and TRBJ2-7; 12 bases align to TRBD2. There are 17 residues in the CDR3. Germline CDR1 MDHEN, CDR2 SYDVKM. The junction had 5 bases not matched to a gene; V was cut back by 2 bases and J by 0 bases. The CDR3 DNA follows: TGTGCCAGCAGTTTAGGGACTAGCGGGTTCGCCTCCTACGAGCAGTACTTC. It yields the protein CASSLGTSGFASYEQYF. Drawing the rest from reference TRBV28 and TRBJ2-7, the complete variable domain is DVKVTQSSRYLVKRTGEKVFLECVQDMDHENMFWYRQDPGLGLRLIYFSYDVKMKEKGDIPEGYSVSREKKERFSLILESASTNQTSMYLCASSLGTSGFASYEQYFGPGTRLTVT.

V and J are TRBV7-9 and TRBJ2-7, with 14 bases that match TRBD2. The CDR3 has 19 amino acids. Trimming removed 4 bases from V and 2 bases from J; junction bases left unmatched: 13. Germline CDR1 reads SEHNR; CDR2 reads FQNEAQ (reference sequence). CDR3 nucleotide sequence: TGTGCCAGCAGCTCCCGGGGTATGGGACTAGCGGGGGCTACCTACGAGCAGTACTTC. This codes for CASSSRGMGLAGATYEQYF.

This chain joins TRBV28 and TRBJ1-2; weak D call: TRBD1 (5 bases). The CDR3 runs to 15 residues. The germline CDR1 and CDR2 sequences are MDHEN and SYDVKM. The V end was cut by 3 bases, the J end by 4 bases, with 15 bases between. In nucleotides, the CDR3 is TGTGCCAGCAGTTTTCGGGCGGGGCTGGGCTATGGCTACACCTTC. Amino acids: CASSFRAGLGYGYTF.

The V gene is TRBV6-5, the J gene TRBJ2-1; 11 bases are shared with TRBD1. This CDR3 has 15 residues. After removal of 5 bases from V and 9 bases from J, the junction contained 9 bases not matched to a gene. Germline loops: CDR1 MNHEY, CDR2 SVGAGI. This chain's CDR3 is CASSNHRTGGLEQFF. CDR3 sequence (DNA): TGTGCCAGCAGTAACCACCGGACAGGGGGCCTTGAGCAGTTCTTC.

The V call is TRBV9, the J call TRBJ2-3; TRBD1 might be the D (6 bases). CDR1 SGDLS and CDR2 YYNGEE come from the germline V gene. V lost 5 bases, J lost 1 base, and 14 bases lay in between. This CDR3 region has 15 residues. As DNA, the CDR3 is TGTGCCAGCAGTCTTAGGACAGCGGGCACAGATACGCAGTATTTT. Its translation: CASSLRTAGTDTQYF.